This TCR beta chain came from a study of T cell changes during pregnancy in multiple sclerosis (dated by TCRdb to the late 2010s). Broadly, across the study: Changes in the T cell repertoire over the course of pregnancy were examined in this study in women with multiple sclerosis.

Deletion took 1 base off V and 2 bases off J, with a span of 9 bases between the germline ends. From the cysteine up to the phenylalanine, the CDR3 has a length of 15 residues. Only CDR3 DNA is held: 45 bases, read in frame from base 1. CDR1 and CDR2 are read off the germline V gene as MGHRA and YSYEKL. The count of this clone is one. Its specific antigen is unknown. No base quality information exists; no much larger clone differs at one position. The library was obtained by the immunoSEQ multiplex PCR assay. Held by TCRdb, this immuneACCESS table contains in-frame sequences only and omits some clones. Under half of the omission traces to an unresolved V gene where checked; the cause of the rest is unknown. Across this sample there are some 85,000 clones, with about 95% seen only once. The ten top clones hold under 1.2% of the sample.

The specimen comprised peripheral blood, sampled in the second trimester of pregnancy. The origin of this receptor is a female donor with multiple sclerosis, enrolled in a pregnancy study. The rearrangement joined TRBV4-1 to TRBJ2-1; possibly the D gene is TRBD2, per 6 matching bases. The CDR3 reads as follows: CASSQGGTPYNEQFF. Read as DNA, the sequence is TGCGCCAGCAGCCAAGGAGGGACTCCCTACAATGAGCAGTTCTTC.